Listed below are T cell receptor beta chains from one sample, sequenced in a study of cytomegalovirus exposure and HLA in healthy donors. Method: immunoSEQ multiplex PCR; TCRdb's copy keeps in-frame clones and lacks some. This table holds more than 100,000 clones. The sample comprised PBMCs. The receptors shown here come from a woman in her 40s in good health and CMV-seronegative. The CDR3 runs from the conserved cysteine through the conserved F or W. The D gene is left open where the match is weak.

j_call | v_call | d_call | cdr3_nt | cdr3_aa
TRBJ1-1 | TRBV5-1 | . | TGCGCCAGCAGCGAAGAAGGACGGAGGTTGGAAGAAGCTTTCTTT | CASSEEGRRLEEAFF
TRBJ1-1 | TRBV14 | TRBD1 | TGTGCCAGCAGCCACACGTGGACAGGGGAAGCTTTCTTT | CASSHTWTGEAFF
TRBJ1-4 | TRBV19 | . | TGTGCCAGTAGTGGCTATTGGACAGAACGTGAAAAACTGTTTTTT | CASSGYWTEREKLFF
TRBJ2-7 | TRBV19 | TRBD1 | TGTGCCACCAGCGGACAGGGCAGCTCCTACGAGCAGTACTTC | CATSGQGSSYEQYF
TRBJ2-2 | TRBV7-7 | . | TGTGCTAGCAGCCCTGGCAGCCGGGTCGGGGAGCTGTTTTTT | CASSPGSRVGELFF
TRBJ2-7 | TRBV9 | TRBD1 | TGTGCCAGCAGCGACGGGACAGGGTTCTACGAGCAGTACTTC | CASSDGTGFYEQYF
TRBJ1-3 | TRBV9 | TRBD1 | TGTGCCAGCAGCGCATCCGGGACAGCTGGAAACACCATATATTTT | CASSASGTAGNTIYF
TRBJ1-1 | TRBV2 | . | TGTGCCAGCAGTGTTCATGGAGCGGGCACTGAAGCTTTCTTT | CASSVHGAGTEAFF
TRBJ1-1 | TRBV7-2 | . | TGTGCCAGCAGCCAGACGGGACAAACGAACACTGAAGCTTTCTTT | CASSQTGQTNTEAFF
TRBJ2-3 | TRBV19 | . | TGTGCCAGTGGAGCGTTGTTCGGCGGCACAGATACGCAGTATTTT | CASGALFGGTDTQYF
TRBJ1-5 | TRBV9 | . | TGTGCCAGCAGCGTAGACGGGATCGGGGGTCAGCCCCAGCATTTT | CASSVDGIGGQPQHF
TRBJ1-2 | TRBV4-2 | TRBD1 | TGTGCCAGCAGCCAAGCAGCACAGGGGACCGGCTATGGCTACACCTTC | CASSQAAQGTGYGYTF
TRBJ1-5 | TRBV5-4 | TRBD1 | TGTGCCAGCAGCTTGGAACAGGGGAATCAGCCCCAGCATTTT | CASSLEQGNQPQHF
TRBJ1-6 | TRBV27 | . | TGTGCCAGCAGTCTACAGCCTGGTACTTCACCCCTCCACTTT | CASSLQPGTSPLHF
TRBJ2-7 | TRBV5-4 | . | TGTGCCAGCAGCCGGGGGGAGGGGGGCTACGAGCAGTACTTC | CASSRGEGGYEQYF
TRBJ1-1 | TRBV5-1 | . | TGCGCCAGCAAAATAGCGGAGAACACTGAAGCTTTCTTT | CASKIAENTEAFF
TRBJ1-1 | TRBV6-6 | . | TGTGCCAGCAGCTCACTTAATAAAGCTTTCTTT | CASSSLNKAFF
TRBJ1-2 | TRBV4-3 | . | TGCGCCAGCAGCCAAGTCGGAGAGGGACGACGGGGGGGCTACACCTTC | CASSQVGEGRRGGYTF
TRBJ1-2 | TRBV6-5 | TRBD1 | TGTGCCAGCAGTTACGGGCGGCAGGGGGCTGGGGGCTACACCTTC | CASSYGRQGAGGYTF
TRBJ2-1 | TRBV11-2 | TRBD2 | TGTGCCAGCAGCTTAGGGGTACGGGGGGGCTTGGTAAATGAGCAGTTCTTC | CASSLGVRGGLVNEQFF
TRBJ1-3 | TRBV28 | . | TGTGCCAGCATTACCGCGACAGGAGAGGGAAACACCATATATTTT | CASITATGEGNTIYF
TRBJ1-3 | TRBV18 | . | TGTGCCAGCTCAGCTTCACAGGGCCCTGGAAACACCATATATTTT | CASSASQGPGNTIYF
TRBJ2-7 | TRBV5-4 | . | TGTGCCAGCAGCTTGGTAGGGAGGTCCTACGAGCAGTACTTC | CASSLVGRSYEQYF
TRBJ2-4 | TRBV19 | . | TGTGCCAGTAGTACCACCGGGACTGTTCAGTACTTC | CASSTTGTVQYF
TRBJ1-2 | TRBV7-9 | . | TGTGCCACTAGGCGGGAGGGGCGCCGCTATGGCTACACCTTC | CATRREGRRYGYTF
TRBJ1-6 | TRBV18 | . | TGTGCCAGCTCACCACGCTATGGGGGGTACACCTATAATTCACCCCTCCACTTT | CASSPRYGGYTYNSPLHF
TRBJ2-2 | TRBV6-5 | . | TGTGCCAGCAGTTCTCGGACTACAGCCACCGGGGAGCTGTTTTTT | CASSSRTTATGELFF
TRBJ1-2 | TRBV7-2 | . | TGTGCCAGCAGCTTAGATGACAGAACTAACTATGGCTACACCTTC | CASSLDDRTNYGYTF
TRBJ1-2 | TRBV15 | . | TGTGCCACCAGCACGCCGGGAACCTATGGCTACACCTTC | CATSTPGTYGYTF
TRBJ1-1 | TRBV7-3 | . | TGTGCCAGCAGCTTCGGCGGGAGCGGCACTGAAGCTTTCTTT | CASSFGGSGTEAFF
TRBJ1-1 | TRBV29-1 | TRBD1 | TGCAGCGTTACAGGGGCTGGCACTGAAGCTTTCTTT | CSVTGAGTEAFF
TRBJ2-1 | TRBV7-2 | . | TGTGCCAGCAGCTTAAGGGGTCTGTTGAATGAGCAGTTCTTC | CASSLRGLLNEQFF
TRBJ2-5 | TRBV5-1 | TRBD1 | TGCGCCAGCAGCTTGGACGGGACAGGGGGGGAGACCCAGTACTTC | CASSLDGTGGETQYF
TRBJ2-1 | TRBV4-3 | TRBD2 | TGCGCCAGCAGCCAATCCCCATGGACTAGCGGGGGCGGTGAGCAGTTCTTC | CASSQSPWTSGGGEQFF
TRBJ2-7 | TRBV7-3 | TRBD2 | TGTGCCAGCAGCCGTGGACTAGCGGACTCCTACGAGCAGTACTTC | CASSRGLADSYEQYF
TRBJ2-1 | TRBV10-3 | . | TGTGCCATCAGTGATTTCGGGGGAGGCAATGAGCAGTTCTTC | CAISDFGGGNEQFF
TRBJ1-4 | TRBV11-2 | TRBD1 | TGTGCCAGCAGCTTAGATCAGGACAGGCAAAAACTGTTTTTT | CASSLDQDRQKLFF
TRBJ2-3 | TRBV28 | . | TGTGCCAGCAGCCTTGGGGGGACGAGGGGCACAGATACGCAGTATTTT | CASSLGGTRGTDTQYF
TRBJ2-1 | TRBV6-5 | TRBD2 | TGTGCCAGCAGTTACGCGGGGGGCCGTATCAATGAGCAGTTCTTC | CASSYAGGRINEQFF
TRBJ1-1 | TRBV19 | . | TGTGCCAGTAGTATAGAACAGGGTAGAGCTTTCTTT | CASSIEQGRAFF
TRBJ1-2 | TRBV5-6 | TRBD1 | TGTGCCAGCAGCTGGACAGGGTATGGCTACACCTTC | CASSWTGYGYTF
TRBJ2-5 | TRBV5-1 | . | TGCGCCAGCAGCTTGGATTTACAAGAGACCCAGTACTTC | CASSLDLQETQYF
TRBJ2-6 | TRBV18 | . | TGTGCCAGCTCACCATTGGCAGGCCAGATCTTGACTTTC | CASSPLAGQILTF
TRBJ1-6 | TRBV9 | . | TGTGCCAGCAGCGGAGGCCCCCCTACTGGACCCCTCCACTTT | CASSGGPPTGPLHF
TRBJ1-1 | TRBV14 | TRBD1 | TGTGCCAGCAGCCATCTCTACAGGGGGCAGGGCACTGAAGCTTTCTTT | CASSHLYRGQGTEAFF
TRBJ2-7 | TRBV19 | TRBD2 | TGTGCCAGTAGTCCGACCGGGACTAGCGGGGGGGTGTCGTCCGAGCAGTACTTC | CASSPTGTSGGVSSEQYF
TRBJ2-3 | TRBV2 | . | TGTGCCAGCAGGAGCAGGGGAAGGGGCACAGATACGCAGTATTTT | CASRSRGRGTDTQYF
TRBJ2-2 | TRBV5-1 | TRBD1 | TGCGCCAGCAGACCGGGACAGGTGAACACCGGGGAGCTGTTTTTT | CASRPGQVNTGELFF
TRBJ2-5 | TRBV28 | TRBD1 | TGTGCCAGCAGTTTGGGACAGGGGGCTTTGGTGACCCAGTACTTC | CASSLGQGALVTQYF
TRBJ2-3 | TRBV29-1 | . | TGCAGCGTTGAAGGGGGGAGGAGCACAGATACGCAGTATTTT | CSVEGGRSTDTQYF
TRBJ2-2 | TRBV7-8 | . | TGTGCCAGCAGCCGGCCCACAGGGTTTTCCGGGGAGCTGTTTTTT | CASSRPTGFSGELFF
TRBJ1-5 | TRBV7-6 | . | TGTGCCAGCAGCTTAGGGGGGGGAGGACAGCCCCAGCATTTT | CASSLGGGGQPQHF
TRBJ2-2 | TRBV7-2 | TRBD2 | TGTGCCAGCAGAAGGCGAGCGGGAAACACCGGGGAGCTGTTTTTT | CASRRRAGNTGELFF
TRBJ2-3 | TRBV9 | . | TGTGCCAGCAGCGTAGTGGGGGGGCGCTTGGGGACAGATACGCAGTATTTT | CASSVVGGRLGTDTQYF